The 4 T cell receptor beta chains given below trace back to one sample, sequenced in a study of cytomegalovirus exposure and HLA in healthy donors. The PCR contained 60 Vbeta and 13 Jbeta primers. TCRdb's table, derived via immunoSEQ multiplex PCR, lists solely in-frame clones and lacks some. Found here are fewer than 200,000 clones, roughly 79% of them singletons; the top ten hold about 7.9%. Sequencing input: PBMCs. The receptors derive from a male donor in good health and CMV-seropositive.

In nucleotides, the CDR3 is TGCAGCGCCGGTACCGGGACAGGGTCCTACGAGCAGTACTTC. Its translation: CSAGTGTGSYEQYF. V is TRBV29-1 and J is TRBJ2-7, with TRBD1 matching over 9 bases. V lost 7 bases and J lost 1; bases outside the gene matches: 8. From germline, CDR1 is SQVTM and CDR2 ANQGSEA. CDR3 length equals 14 residues.

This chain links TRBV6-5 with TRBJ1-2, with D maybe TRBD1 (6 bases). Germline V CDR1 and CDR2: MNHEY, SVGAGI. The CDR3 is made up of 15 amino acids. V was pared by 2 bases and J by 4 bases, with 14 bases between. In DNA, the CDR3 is TGTGCCAGCAGTTACGTTCGGGGGGCGTTCTATGGCTACACCTTC. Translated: CASSYVRGAFYGYTF.

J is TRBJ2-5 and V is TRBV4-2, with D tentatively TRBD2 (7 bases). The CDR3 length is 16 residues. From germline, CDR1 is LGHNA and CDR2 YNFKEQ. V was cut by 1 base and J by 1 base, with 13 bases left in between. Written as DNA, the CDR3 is TGTGCCAGCAGCCAAGGGGGGGGCAGCCGCCAAGAGACCCAGTACTTC. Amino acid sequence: CASSQGGGSRQETQYF.

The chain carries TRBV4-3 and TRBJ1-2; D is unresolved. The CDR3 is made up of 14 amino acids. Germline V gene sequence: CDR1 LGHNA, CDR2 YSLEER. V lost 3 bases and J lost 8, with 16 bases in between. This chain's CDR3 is CASSHLGSPGGYTF. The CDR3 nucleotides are TGCGCCAGCAGCCATCTAGGCAGTCCGGGGGGCTACACCTTC.